The sequence of this T cell receptor beta chain was determined in a study of blood T cell repertoires in COVID-19. Study context: In each case, the material was cDNA or gDNA derived from T cells, B-cell-depleted T cells, or PBMCs.

Here immunoSEQ multiplex PCR was the method, and the copy in TCRdb shows in-frame clones only, minus some. The sample gives around 86,000 clones, 70% to 85% of which show up once; under 15% is in the top ten. Sequencing was performed on peripheral blood. The source is a human donor in a cohort sampled during active COVID-19.

The CDR3 region is CAWSVGGRAPDTQYF. The CDR3 DNA sequence: TGTGCCTGGAGTGTAGGCGGGAGGGCCCCAGATACGCAGTATTTT. The rearrangement links TRBV30 to TRBJ2-3, with 9 bases that match TRBD2. The ends lost 0 bases at V and 4 bases at J; junction bases unmatched: 5. This CDR3 region has 15 residues. The germline CDR1 and CDR2 sequences are GTSNPN and SVGIG (reference sequence).